Listed here are 9 T cell receptor beta chains from one sample, sequenced in a study of T cell responses to AZD1222 COVID-19 vaccine. The table came from immunoSEQ multiplex PCR; TCRdb's copy has only in-frame clones and leaves some out. The table shows about 97,000 clones, with approximately 90% occurring only once. The starting material was peripheral blood, obtained on day 0 of AZD1222 vaccination. Source of these receptors: an adult in good health.

The chain uses TRBV11-3 and TRBJ1-3; 9 positions match TRBD1. This CDR3 has 17 residues. Trimming removed 5 bases from V and 0 bases from J; junction bases left unmatched: 8. CDR1 is SGHNT, CDR2 YENEEA, per germline. This CDR3 reads CASSARTGALSGNTIYF. The CDR3 nucleotides are TGTGCCAGCAGCGCCCGGACAGGGGCCCTCTCTGGAAACACCATATATTTT.

V and J are TRBV19 and TRBJ2-4; maybe TRBD2 (5 bases). Germline CDR1 LNHDA, CDR2 SQIVND (reference sequence). This CDR3 has 13 amino acids. The V and J ends lost 7 bases and 0 bases respectively, with 7 bases between them. CDR3 amino acids: CASKEVAKNIQYF. For the CDR3, the DNA is TGTGCCAGTAAGGAGGTAGCCAAAAACATTCAGTACTTC.

The rearrangement links TRBV6-5 to TRBJ1-1; TRBD1 might be the D (5 bases). The germline CDR1 and CDR2 sequences are MNHEY and SVGAGI. This CDR3 has 14 residues. Trimming stripped 5 bases from V and 3 bases from J, with 13 bases between. The CDR3 DNA sequence: TGTGCCAGCAGTCCCGGGGCACCGTACACTGAAGCTTTCTTT. It encodes CASSPGAPYTEAFF.

J is TRBJ1-2 and V is TRBV3-1 (or the pseudogene TRBV3-2); possible D gene TRBD1, 5 bases. The V end lost 3 bases, the J end lost 4 bases, and 12 bases lay between the germline ends. The length of the CDR3 is 14 residues. Germline V lookup: CDR1 LGHDT, CDR2 YNNKEL (reference sequence). Here the CDR3 reads CASSHGAPPYGYTF. CDR3 nucleotide sequence: TGTGCCAGCAGCCACGGGGCTCCTCCCTATGGCTACACCTTC.

The V call is TRBV5-1, the J call TRBJ1-1; 10 bases agree with TRBD1. This CDR3 comprises 15 residues. Trimming took 3 bases from V and 1 from J; bases not matched to a gene: 3. Germline CDR1 SGHRS, CDR2 YFSETQ. CDR3 coding DNA: TGCGCCAGCAGCTCGAGACAGGGGGCGAACACTGAAGCTTTCTTT. This codes for CASSSRQGANTEAFF. Based on the CDR3 plus reference TRBV5-1 and TRBJ1-1, the full variable domain is KAGVTQTPRYLIKTRGQQVTLSCSPISGHRSVSWYQQTPGQGLQFLFEYFSETQRNKGNFPGRFSGRQFSNSRSEMNVSTLELGDSALYLCASSSRQGANTEAFFGQGTRLTVV.

The chain carries TRBV7-8 and TRBJ2-7; 7 positions match TRBD1. The CDR3 extends over 16 amino acids. Per germline, CDR1 SGHVS and CDR2 FQNEAQ. V trimming: 3 bases; J trimming: 3 bases; junction bases outside the gene matches: 11. CDR3 sequence (DNA): TGTGCCAGCAGCTTTACTTTTCAGACAGGGTACTACGAGCAGTACTTC. It translates to CASSFTFQTGYYEQYF.

CDR3 protein: CAISESTGASNQPQHF. CDR3 in DNA: TGTGCCATCAGTGAAAGTACAGGGGCTAGCAATCAGCCCCAGCATTTT. V and J are TRBV10-3 and TRBJ1-5, with TRBD1 matching 7 bases. The CDR3 covers 16 residues. J lost 0 bases, V lost 3 bases, and 5 bases had no gene match. Germline CDR1 is ENHRY and CDR2 is SYGVKD.

This chain uses TRBV3-1 (or the pseudogene TRBV3-2) with TRBJ2-7; no clear D. The CDR3 consists of 14 residues. Germline V CDR1 and CDR2: LGHDT, YNNKEL (reference sequence). V lost 0 bases, J lost 0 bases, and 6 bases lay in between. The DNA of the CDR3 is TGTGCCAGCAGCCAAGATGAGTTCTCCTACGAGCAGTACTTC. Its translation: CASSQDEFSYEQYF.

This rearrangement joins TRBV9 to TRBJ1-4, with D perhaps TRBD1 (6 bases). The ends were cut back, 3 bases at V and 7 bases at J, with 16 bases in the middle. CDR3 length: 15 amino acids. Germline V gene lookup returns CDR1 SGDLS and CDR2 YYNGEE. CDR3: CASSDPSGATEKLFF. As DNA, the CDR3 is TGTGCCAGCAGCGATCCCTCAGGGGCGACTGAAAAACTGTTTTTT.